Detailed here is one TCR beta chain. The antigen is not known. CDR3 size: 15 residues. V was shortened by 6 bases and J by 0 bases, with 9 bases between the two germline ends. Germline V gene data show CDR1 as WSHSY and CDR2 as SAAADI. With a J-beta primer mix and a sample-barcoded 5' primer, a second PCR ran about 7 to 12 cycles. TCRdb ran MiXCR on the 5' RACE reads and lists one entry per CDR3 protein. The sample lists some 730,000 distinct CDR3 sequences; 20% to 25% were seen once. This entry belongs to a study of blood T cells in healthy people across ages. General observations from the study: PBMCs were not sorted, which prevented a conclusive comparison of naive versus antigen-experienced cells. Relative to aged donors, long-lived donors carried more naive CD4+ cells and displayed higher diversity. Among T cells, TCR beta diversity per million cells dropped roughly linearly as age rose. Those diversity estimates obtained from one million T cells were thought to be underestimates.

Sequenced input: blood. This receptor was obtained from an older man in good health. V usage is TRBV10-2 and J usage is TRBJ2-6; D uncertain. CDR3 coding DNA: TGCGCCAGCAGGAACGCACGCTCTGGGGCCAACGTCCTGACTTTC. Protein product: CASRNARSGANVLTF.